The rows below give T cell receptor beta chains drawn from one sample of a study of T cell responses to AZD1222 COVID-19 vaccine. Sequencing used immunoSEQ multiplex PCR; TCRdb keeps in-frame clones, though not all of them. The table lists 77,000 or so clones, approximately 90% of them singletons. The sample consisted of peripheral blood, taken on day 0 of AZD1222 vaccination. Receptors were obtained from an adult in good health. The CDR3 runs from the conserved cysteine through the conserved F or W. D genes are given only for firm matches. The size entry is marked missing in some rows and otherwise reads once, few, many or a size class.

d_call j_call clone_size v_call cdr3_nt cdr3_aa
TRBD2 TRBJ2-5 NA TRBV11-2 TGTGCCAGCAGCTTGAATAGACTAGCGGGAGGAGAGACCCAGTACTTC CASSLNRLAGGETQYF
TRBD1 TRBJ2-1 NA TRBV29-1 TGCAGCAGTCCCGGGACAGGGGCTCGGGATGAGCAGTTCTTC CSSPGTGARDEQFF
NA TRBJ1-1 NA TRBV4-3 TGCGCCAGCAGCCAAGCGGTGGTCAAGGGAAACACTGAAGCTTTCTTT CASSQAVVKGNTEAFF
TRBD2 TRBJ2-2 NA TRBV30 TGTGCCTGGAAGACTAGCGGGGTTAACACCGGGGAGCTGTTTTTT CAWKTSGVNTGELFF
NA TRBJ1-4 NA TRBV4-1 TGCGCCAGCACCCCTAATACAGGGTTGGCAACTAATGAAAAACTGTTTTTT CASTPNTGLATNEKLFF
NA TRBJ1-2 once TRBV11-1 TGTGCCAGCAGCGAGGGCTTCGGGGGTGCTAACTATGGCTACACCTTC CASSEGFGGANYGYTF
NA TRBJ2-1 NA TRBV5-6 TGTGCCAGCAGCTTGTCGACTTTTGGCCCACAGTTCTTC CASSLSTFGPQFF
NA TRBJ2-6 NA TRBV5-1 TGCGCCAGCGCTGAGTCGGGGGCCAACGTCCTGACTTTC CASAESGANVLTF
NA TRBJ2-6 few TRBV6-1 TGTGCCAGCAGTGAAAGCTCGGGGGCCTCTGGGGCCAACGTCCTGACTTTC CASSESSGASGANVLTF
NA TRBJ2-5 NA TRBV11-2 TGTGCCAGCAGCCCGCTAGGGGGGGGTGTCGGGACCCAGTACTTC CASSPLGGGVGTQYF
NA TRBJ1-6 NA TRBV14 TGTGCCAGCAGCTATACGGCTGGATCACCCCTCCACTTT CASSYTAGSPLHF
TRBD2 TRBJ2-3 NA TRBV12-5 TGTGCTAGTGGTTTCGGGGGGGTTGCCTCAGATACGCAGTATTTT CASGFGGVASDTQYF
NA TRBJ1-1 NA TRBV19 TGTGCCAGTAGTTTACAGGGCGGAAACACTGAAGCTTTCTTT CASSLQGGNTEAFF